The rows below give T cell receptor beta chains drawn from one sample of a study of blood T cell repertoires in COVID-19. Sequencing used immunoSEQ multiplex PCR; TCRdb keeps in-frame clones, though not all of them. Of about 250,000 clones detected, over 80% appear once; the ten largest clones hold roughly 5%. What was sequenced was peripheral blood. These receptors were collected from a human donor in a cohort sampled during active COVID-19. The CDR3 runs from the conserved cysteine through the conserved F or W. Fields, in order: J gene, V gene, CDR3 protein.

TRBJ1-1,TRBV6-5,CASRKEMNTEAFF
TRBJ1-5,TRBV27,CASSSLNQPQHF
TRBJ2-5,TRBV7-9,CATPKGGSYETQYF
TRBJ1-5,TRBV18,CASSQGIEQPQHF
TRBJ2-1,TRBV30,CAWALYNEQFF
TRBJ1-4,TRBV7-2,CASRPGGNEKLFF
TRBJ2-5,TRBV6-5,CASSYGEGQTQYF
TRBJ2-5,TRBV4-1,CASSQGMTGGRETQYF
TRBJ1-1,TRBV6-5,CASSSEGGNTEAFF
TRBJ2-1,TRBV9,CASSPRSSSYNEQFF
TRBJ2-1,TRBV11-2,CASSLRERDPYNEQFF
TRBJ2-7,TRBV5-1,CASSLEAGRPYEQYF
TRBJ1-2,TRBV7-9,CASSPGTGAGGYTF
TRBJ1-1,TRBV5-1,CASSLGTGGLNTEAFF
TRBJ2-3,TRBV24-1,CATSDANSPGTDTQYF
TRBJ1-1,TRBV11-3,CASSFTGNTEAFF
TRBJ2-7,TRBV5-4,CASSLGGEQYF
TRBJ1-4,TRBV5-8,CASSLADYREKLFF
TRBJ2-2,TRBV28,CASSFELANTGELFF
TRBJ2-2,TRBV19,CASGTPNTGELFF
TRBJ2-1,TRBV5-4,CASSSQWTGKGNEQFF
TRBJ2-1,TRBV5-1,CASSTYRDYNEQFF
TRBJ2-3,TRBV4-2,CASSQSPRGGNTQYF
TRBJ2-7,TRBV4-1,CASSQDWGLSDRGIEQYF
TRBJ1-2,TRBV12-2,CASRAGQCGYTF
TRBJ1-2,TRBV5-1,CASSLSPSYGYTF
TRBJ1-1,TRBV18,CASSRGTGVDTEAFF
TRBJ2-3,TRBV10-3,CAISESGGTDTQYF
TRBJ1-1,TRBV5-8,CASSRRFTITEAFF
TRBJ2-7,TRBV4-2,CASSPMAGGTYEQYF
TRBJ2-5,TRBV7-7,CASSHSGGKQETQYF
TRBJ2-3,TRBV7-8,CASSRSGGNTQYF
TRBJ1-1,TRBV30,CAWNRARGTEAFF
TRBJ2-2,TRBV4-1,CASSQGRLAGGRVKTEELFF
TRBJ2-4,TRBV21-1,CASSLRSGTRGCENIQYF
TRBJ2-2,TRBV7-6,CASSSRDTRTGELFF
TRBJ1-1,TRBV11-3,CASSSGLNTEAFF
TRBJ1-5,TRBV11-2,CASSIQGDQPQHF
TRBJ1-1,TRBV6-2/TRBV6-3,CASSRQGANTEAFF
TRBJ2-2,TRBV16,CASSQVKGAAGELFF